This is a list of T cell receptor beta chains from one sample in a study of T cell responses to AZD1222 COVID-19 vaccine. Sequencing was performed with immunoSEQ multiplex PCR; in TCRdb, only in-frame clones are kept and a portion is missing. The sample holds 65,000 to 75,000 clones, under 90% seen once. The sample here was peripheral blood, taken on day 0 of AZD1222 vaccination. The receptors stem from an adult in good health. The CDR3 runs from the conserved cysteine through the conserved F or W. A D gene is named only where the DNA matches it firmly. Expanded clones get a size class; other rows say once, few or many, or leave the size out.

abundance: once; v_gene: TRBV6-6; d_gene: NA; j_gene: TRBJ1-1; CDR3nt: TGTGCCAGCAGTACAGGGAACGGGGTCACTGAAGCTTTCTTT; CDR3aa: CASSTGNGVTEAFF
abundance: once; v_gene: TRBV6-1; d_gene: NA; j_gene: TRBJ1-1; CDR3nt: TGTGCCAGCAGTGAAATCGTGCAATTGAACACTGAAGCTTTCTTT; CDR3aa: CASSEIVQLNTEAFF
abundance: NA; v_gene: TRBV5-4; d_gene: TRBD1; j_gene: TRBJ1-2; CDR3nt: TGTGCCAGCAGCTTCCGGGACAGGGGGTACTATGGCTACACCTTC; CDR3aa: CASSFRDRGYYGYTF
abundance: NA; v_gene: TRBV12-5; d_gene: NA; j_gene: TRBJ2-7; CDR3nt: TGTGCTAGAAGCGAGCAGTACTTC; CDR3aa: CARSEQYF
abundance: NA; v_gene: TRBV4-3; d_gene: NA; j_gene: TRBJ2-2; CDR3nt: TGCGCCAGCAGCCAAGATCGTCCAGGGCGGCCCGGGGAGCTGTTTTTT; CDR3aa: CASSQDRPGRPGELFF
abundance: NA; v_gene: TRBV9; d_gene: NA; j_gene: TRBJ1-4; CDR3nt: TGTGCCAGCAGCGTAGGTCGGGCTAATGAAAAACTGTTTTTT; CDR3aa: CASSVGRANEKLFF
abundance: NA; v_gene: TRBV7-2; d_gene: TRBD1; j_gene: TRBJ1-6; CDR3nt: TGTGCCAGCAGCTCGTCGACAGGGCGGGATTCACCCCTCCACTTT; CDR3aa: CASSSSTGRDSPLHF
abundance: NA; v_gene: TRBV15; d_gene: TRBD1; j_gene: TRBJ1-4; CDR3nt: TGTGCCACCAGCGCCCCGGGACAGGGGCTGAATGAAAAACTGTTTTTT; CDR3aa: CATSAPGQGLNEKLFF
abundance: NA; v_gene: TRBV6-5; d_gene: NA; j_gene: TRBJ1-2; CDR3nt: TGTGCCAGCAGTTACTCGATTAACGGGGTATATGGCTACACCTTC; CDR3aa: CASSYSINGVYGYTF
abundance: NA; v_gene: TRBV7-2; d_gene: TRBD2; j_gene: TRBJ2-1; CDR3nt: TGTGCCAGCAGCTTAAAAGCGGGGGGTCCTCATGAGCAGTTCTTC; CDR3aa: CASSLKAGGPHEQFF
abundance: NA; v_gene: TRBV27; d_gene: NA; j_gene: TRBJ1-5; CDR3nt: TGTGCCAGCAGTGTTAGGACAGCAACAAATCAGCCCCAGCATTTT; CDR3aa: CASSVRTATNQPQHF
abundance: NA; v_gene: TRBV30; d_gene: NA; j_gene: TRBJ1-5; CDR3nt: TGTGCCTGGAGCCCCGGGACTGTAAGAGGTCAGCCCCAGCATTTT; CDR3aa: CAWSPGTVRGQPQHF
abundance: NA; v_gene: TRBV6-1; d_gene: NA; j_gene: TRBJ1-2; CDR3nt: TGTGCCAGCAGTGAAAGGGGCAGCCCGAACTATGGCTACACCTTC; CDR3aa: CASSERGSPNYGYTF
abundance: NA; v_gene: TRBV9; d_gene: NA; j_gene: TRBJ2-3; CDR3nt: TGTGCCAGCAGCGTAGATCTGGTAGCAGATACGCAGTATTTT; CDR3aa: CASSVDLVADTQYF
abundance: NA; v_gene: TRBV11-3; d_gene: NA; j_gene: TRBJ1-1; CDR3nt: TGTGCCAGCAGCCCCGCCGGGAGGAACACTGAAGCTTTCTTT; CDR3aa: CASSPAGRNTEAFF
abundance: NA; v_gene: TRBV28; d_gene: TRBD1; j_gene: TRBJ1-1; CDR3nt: TGTGCCAGCAGTTTAATTGGCCGGGACAGGGGGCTTAACACTGAAGCTTTCTTT; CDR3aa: CASSLIGRDRGLNTEAFF
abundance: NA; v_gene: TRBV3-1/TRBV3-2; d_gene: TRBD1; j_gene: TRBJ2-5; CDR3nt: TGTGCCAGCAGTCTCGGGACAGGGGGCCCCGAGACCCAGTACTTC; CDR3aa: CASSLGTGGPETQYF
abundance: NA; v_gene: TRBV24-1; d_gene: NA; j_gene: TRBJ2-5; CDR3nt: TGTGCCACCAGTGATACGGGCCTAGGGGCAGAGACCCAGTACTTC; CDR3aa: CATSDTGLGAETQYF
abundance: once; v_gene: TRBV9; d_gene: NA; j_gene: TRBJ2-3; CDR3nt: TGTGCCAGCAGCCCCCAGGGGTTGGGCACAGATACGCAGTATTTT; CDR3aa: CASSPQGLGTDTQYF
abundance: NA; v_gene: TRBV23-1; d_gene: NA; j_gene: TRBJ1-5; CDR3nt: TGCGCCAGCAGTCAATTTGTCTACAATCAGCCCCAGCATTTT; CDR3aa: CASSQFVYNQPQHF
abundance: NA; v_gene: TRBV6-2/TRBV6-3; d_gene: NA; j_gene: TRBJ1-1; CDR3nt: TGTGCCAGCAGTTACTTAGGGGCCGGGTTTGCCACTGAAGCTTTCTTT; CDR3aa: CASSYLGAGFATEAFF
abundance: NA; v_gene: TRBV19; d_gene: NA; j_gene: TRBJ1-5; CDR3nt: TGTGCCAGTAGTATCATTCGTGAGACAGTGAACCAGCCCCAGCATTTT; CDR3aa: CASSIIRETVNQPQHF
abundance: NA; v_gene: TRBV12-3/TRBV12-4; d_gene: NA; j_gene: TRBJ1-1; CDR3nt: TGTGCCAGCAGTACAGGGATGAGAGCTTTCTTT; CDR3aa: CASSTGMRAFF
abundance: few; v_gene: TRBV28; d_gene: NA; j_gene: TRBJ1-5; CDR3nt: TGTGCCAGCAGTTTAGGTCAGCCCCAGCATTTT; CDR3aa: CASSLGQPQHF
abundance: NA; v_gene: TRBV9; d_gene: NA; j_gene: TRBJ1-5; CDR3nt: TGTGCCAGCAGCGTAGGCTGGGAGGATCAGCCCCAGCATTTT; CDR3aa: CASSVGWEDQPQHF
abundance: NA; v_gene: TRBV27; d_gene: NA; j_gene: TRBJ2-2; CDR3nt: TGTGCCAGCAGCAGGGGACACACCGGGGAGCTGTTTTTT; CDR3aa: CASSRGHTGELFF
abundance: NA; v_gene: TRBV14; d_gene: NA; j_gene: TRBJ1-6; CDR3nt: TGTGCCAGCAGCCAGCTCCACGGAGTCTGGAATTCACCCCTCCACTTT; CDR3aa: CASSQLHGVWNSPLHF
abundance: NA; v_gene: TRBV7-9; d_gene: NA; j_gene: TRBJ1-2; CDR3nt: TGTGCCAGCAGCTTCACAGGGAAAGGCTACACCTTC; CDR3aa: CASSFTGKGYTF
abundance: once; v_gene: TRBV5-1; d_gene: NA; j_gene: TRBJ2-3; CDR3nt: TGCGCCAGCAGCTGGGACAGCACAGATACGCAGTATTTT; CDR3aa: CASSWDSTDTQYF